Shown below are 3 T cell receptor beta chains from a single sample sequenced in a study of blood T cell repertoires in COVID-19. The data were produced by immunoSEQ multiplex PCR, yet TCRdb's version contains in-frame clones alone and is incomplete. The data contain about 120,000 clones, around 90% of them seen just once; the ten biggest clones take up approximately 3.9%. Input material: peripheral blood. The receptors were sampled from a woman aged 55-75 years with COVID-19, enrolled during active disease.

J is TRBJ2-7 and V is TRBV10-3; 9 nucleotides agree with TRBD1. Germline loops: CDR1 ENHRY, CDR2 SYGVKD. The ends lost 3 bases at V and 2 bases at J; junction bases unmatched: 5. This CDR3 comprises 15 residues. The CDR3 sequence is CAISDRDRVAYEQYF. The CDR3 nucleotides are TGTGCCATCAGTGACCGGGACAGGGTGGCCTACGAGCAGTACTTC.

This chain joins TRBV29-1 and TRBJ2-1; 8 bases map to TRBD2. V lost 0 bases and J lost 0; bases outside the gene matches: 7. This CDR3 spans 17 amino acids. Germline CDR1 reads SQVTM; CDR2 reads ANQGSEA. DNA of the CDR3: TGCAGCGTTGAAGAGTACAGCGGGGGAATCTCCTACAATGAGCAGTTCTTC. This codes for CSVEEYSGGISYNEQFF.

With respect to this clone: At one end, the junction sequence differs from germline, possibly due to a read error. CDR3 bases: TGTGCCAGCACTTGGGACAGGGGGCGGCAGGGCTTT. Amino acids: CASTWDRGRQGF. This sequence joins TRBV12-3 or TRBV12-4 and TRBJ1-1, with 12 positions matching TRBD1. CDR3 size: 12 residues.